The 17 T cell receptor beta chains listed next were all sequenced from one sample in a study of T-cell memory formation after mild COVID-19. TCRdb analysed the 5' RACE reads with MiXCR anew, one entry per CDR3 protein. The sample has about 400,000 distinct CDR3 sequences, less than 25% seen once. Sequencing was done on a sample of PBMCs or a T cell subset sorted from them (not recorded which). The receptors stem from an adult woman who had mild COVID-19 (a few samples of this study predate the infection). Cell type and time point are not known.

This sequence joins TRBV10-3 and TRBJ2-3; D is unresolved. The CDR3 loop spans 13 amino acids. Germline lookup yields CDR1 ENHRY and CDR2 SYGVKD. Trimming cost V 4 bases and J 2 bases, with 7 bases left between them. CDR3 region: CAISGENTDTQYF. CDR3 nucleotide sequence: TGTGCCATCAGTGGAGAAAACACAGATACGCAGTATTTT.

A few counts support this clonotype. J is TRBJ2-2 and V is TRBV11-2; D might be TRBD1 (6 bases). Germline V gene lookup returns CDR1 SGHAT and CDR2 FQNNGV. This CDR3 comprises 16 residues. V lost 8 bases and J 8 bases, leaving 24 bases between the germline ends. The CDR3 here is CASFLAVAGDAGELFF. The DNA for the CDR3 is TGTGCCAGCTTTCTAGCCGTAGCAGGGGATGCTGGGGAGCTGTTTTTT.

The V gene is TRBV9, the J gene TRBJ2-7; 8 bases map to TRBD1. With V trimmed by 0 bases and J by 8 bases, 16 bases remained unmatched. The CDR3 sequence is 17 residues long. Germline CDR1 and CDR2: SGDLS and YYNGEE. The CDR3: CASSVVGTGDPGLQQYF. As DNA, the CDR3 is TGTGCCAGCAGCGTAGTCGGGACAGGAGACCCCGGTCTACAGCAGTACTTC.

This clonotype was detected a few times. The chain joins TRBV4-3 to TRBJ2-1, with D perhaps matching TRBD2 (6 bases). This CDR3 is built from 12 residues. In germline, CDR1 is LGHNA, CDR2 YSLEER. Trimming took off 8 bases at V and 9 bases at J, with 14 bases between the two ends. Here the CDR3 reads CASSLGSREQFF. As DNA, the CDR3 is TGCGCCAGCTCCCTCGGGAGCCGTGAGCAGTTCTTC.

This clonotype was detected a few times. This rearrangement joins TRBV5-5 to TRBJ2-7, with 7 bases identical to TRBD2. From germline, CDR1 is SGHKS and CDR2 YYEKEE (reference sequence). The length of the CDR3 is 10 residues. J gave up 12 bases and V 5 bases, and 5 bases lay outside the gene matches. The chain's CDR3 is CASRGGIWYF. CDR3 nucleotide sequence: TGTGCCAGCAGGGGGGGGATATGGTACTTC.

This clonotype was picked up many times. The chain recombines TRBV10-3 with TRBJ2-3; D remains ambiguous. Trimming removed 4 bases from V and 6 bases from J, with 5 bases in between. Germline assignment: CDR1 ENHRY and CDR2 SYGVKD. The CDR3 is 11 amino acids. As DNA, the CDR3 is TGTGCCATCAGTGGACGGGATACGCAGTATTTT. Translated, it gives CAISGRDTQYF.

This chain connects TRBV3-2 to TRBJ2-3; TRBD2, the table's D call, was not compared with the DNA. TRBV3-2 corresponds to a pseudogene. The CDR3 is 16 amino acids. CDR3 DNA sequence: TGTGCCAGCAGCCAAGGGACTAGCGGGAGTAGTCATACGCAGTATTTT. Translated, it gives CASSQGTSGSSHTQYF.

This clonotype occurred a few times. The V and J genes are TRBV20-1 and TRBJ1-1; the D gene is possibly TRBD1 (6 bases). CDR3 length: 14 amino acids. Germline CDR1 is DFQATT and CDR2 is SNEGSKA (reference sequence). DNA of the CDR3: TGCTTCTCAGGGCGGGGGCTCCTGAACACTGAAGCTTTCTTT. Residues: CFSGRGLLNTEAFF.

V usage is TRBV29-1 and J usage is TRBJ2-1, with D unclear. The CDR3 is made up of 13 amino acids. Germline V gene data show CDR1 as SQVTM and CDR2 as ANQGSEA. V was shortened by 5 bases and J by 0 bases, with 8 bases between the two germline ends. The CDR3 DNA is TGCAGCGTTAAGGCGTTCTCCTACAATGAGCAGTTCTTC. It translates to CSVKAFSYNEQFF.

This clonotype was counted between two and nine times. The chain couples TRBV20-1 to TRBJ2-7; perhaps D is TRBD1 or TRBD2 (7 bases each). V lost 4 bases, J lost 6 bases, and 19 bases lay in between. CDR3 length: 14 residues. Germline V lookup: CDR1 DFQATT, CDR2 SNEGSKA (reference sequence). CDR3 in amino acids: CSATRQGLPFEQYF. In DNA form, the CDR3 reads TGCAGTGCTACACGACAGGGACTACCTTTCGAGCAGTACTTC.

V and J are TRBV5-1 and TRBJ2-5; D uncertain. The germline V gene has CDR1 SGHRS and CDR2 YFSETQ. V was clipped by 4 bases and J by 4 bases, with 11 bases between them. The CDR3 length is 13 residues. The DNA of the CDR3 is TGCGCCAGCAGCCGCACATTTGGAGAGACCCAGTACTTC. This sequence encodes CASSRTFGETQYF.

This chain connects TRBV10-3 to TRBJ2-7; 10 bases line up with TRBD2. The CDR3 totals 15 residues. Trimming cost V 2 bases and J 3 bases; bases outside gene matches: 4. From germline, CDR1 is ENHRY and CDR2 SYGVKD. DNA of the CDR3: TGTGCCATCAGTGAGGGCCTAGCGGGAGTCTACGAGCAGTACTTC. Amino acids: CAISEGLAGVYEQYF.

This clonotype was recorded at least ten times. This chain uses TRBV7-9 with TRBJ1-2; D ambiguous. V gave up 5 bases and J gave up 4 bases, with 8 bases separating them. In germline, CDR1 is SEHNR, CDR2 FQNEAQ (reference sequence). CDR3 length: 12 amino acids. CDR3 nucleotides: TGTGCCAGCAGCCAGGACTTCTATGGCTACACCTTC. It encodes CASSQDFYGYTF.

There are a few counts of this clonotype. The rearrangement links TRBV3-1 to TRBJ2-7; maybe TRBD2 (6 bases). Trimming shortened V by 0 bases and J by 2 bases, and 11 bases separated the two germline ends. Germline values: CDR1 LGHDT, CDR2 YNNKEL (reference sequence). CDR3 size: 15 residues. CDR3 sequence: CASSQEIAAAYEQYF. CDR3 bases: TGTGCCAGCAGCCAAGAAATAGCGGCCGCCTACGAGCAGTACTTC.

The table lists this clonotype with a few counts. The rearrangement uses TRBV6-5 and TRBJ1-5; possible D gene TRBD1, 6 bases. Deletions cut 4 bases from V and 4 bases from J, with 11 bases between. Per the germline V gene, CDR1 is MNHEY and CDR2 is SVGAGI. This CDR3 region has 14 residues. The CDR3 DNA sequence: TGTGCCAGCAGTTTCACAGGGATAAATCAGCCCCAGCATTTT. Its translation: CASSFTGINQPQHF.

V usage is TRBV3-1 and J usage is TRBJ1-6, with 8 bases fitting TRBD1. Trimming at V came to 3 bases and at J to 9 bases, leaving 7 bases not matched to a gene. The CDR3 spans 15 residues. In germline, CDR1 is LGHDT, CDR2 YNNKEL (reference sequence). The CDR3 here is CASSQPGQAPSPLHF. The CDR3 DNA reads TGTGCCAGCAGCCAGCCGGGACAGGCCCCTTCACCCCTCCACTTT.

This clonotype was observed a handful of times. The V call is TRBV5-1, the J call TRBJ2-5; 8 bases map to TRBD2. This CDR3 is built from 15 residues. Germline CDR1 is SGHRS and CDR2 is YFSETQ. Trimming took 2 bases from V and 3 from J; bases not matched to a gene: 6. The DNA for the CDR3 is TGCGCCAGCAGCTTCGTACTAGCGGACAAAGAGACCCAGTACTTC. Translation gives CASSFVLADKETQYF.